The clone carrying this TCR beta chain was seen ten or more times. Its antigen is not identified. The sample comes from a study of response to subunit inactivated influenza vaccine. The CDR3 consists of 14 residues. V was shortened by 0 bases and J by 7 bases, with 13 bases between the two germline ends. CDR1 is SEHNR and CDR2 is FQNEAQ in the germline V gene (reference sequence). Study-wide results and limits: Few new T cells, the authors suggested, are recruited by each seasonal influenza vaccination.

Each CDR3 protein gets one entry after TCRdb re-called the RT-PCR reads with MiXCR. The repertoire consists of about 500,000 distinct CDR3 sequences, with 10% to 15% occurring once and the leading ten covering about an eighth. The chain links TRBV7-9 to TRBJ2-7; D call uncertain. The sequence was collected from a man aged 50-60 years who received an inactivated influenza vaccine. The input for sequencing was PBMCs from blood, taken roughly 6 weeks after vaccination. The CDR3 nucleotides are TGTGCCAGCAGCTTAGCGGGTTACCCGAAAGAGCAGTACTTC. Residues: CASSLAGYPKEQYF.